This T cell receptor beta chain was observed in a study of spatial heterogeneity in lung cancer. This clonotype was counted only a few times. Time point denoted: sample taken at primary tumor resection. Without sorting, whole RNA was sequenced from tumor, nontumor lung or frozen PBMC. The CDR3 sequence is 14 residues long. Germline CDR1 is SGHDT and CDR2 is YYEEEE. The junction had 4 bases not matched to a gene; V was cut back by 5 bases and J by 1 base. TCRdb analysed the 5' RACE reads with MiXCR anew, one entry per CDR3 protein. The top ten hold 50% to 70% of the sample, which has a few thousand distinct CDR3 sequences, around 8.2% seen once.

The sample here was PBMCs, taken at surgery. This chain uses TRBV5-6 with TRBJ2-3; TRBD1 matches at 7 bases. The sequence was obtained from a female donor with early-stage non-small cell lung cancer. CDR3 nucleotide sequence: TGTGCCAGCAGTGACAGGGAAGGCACAGATACGCAGTATTTT. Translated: CASSDREGTDTQYF. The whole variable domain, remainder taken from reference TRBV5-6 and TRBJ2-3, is DAGVTQSPTHLIKTRGQQVTLRCSPKSGHDTVSWYQQALGQGPQFIFQYYEEEERQRGNFPDRFSGHQFPNYSSELNVNALLLGDSALYLCASSDREGTDTQYFGPGTRLTVL.